This T cell receptor (beta chain) was captured in a study of cytomegalovirus exposure and HLA in healthy donors. On the study more broadly: Of around 410 genotyped donors, roughly 81% grouped in the Caucasian-associated ancestry cluster.

The CDR3 is 14 amino acids. CDR1 GTSNPN and CDR2 SVGIG come from the germline V gene (reference sequence). Unmatched junction bases numbered 6, after V lost 3 bases and J lost 4 bases. In its sample, this clone was seen a few times. PCR employed 60 Vbeta and 13 Jbeta primers. Data came from immunoSEQ multiplex PCR; TCRdb stores just in-frame clones and leaves some out. The sample shows around 97,000 clones, around 10% of them seen only once. The gene calls are TRBV30 and TRBJ1-1; 9 bases map to TRBD1. The sequence was obtained from a man in his fifties in good health and CMV-seropositive. The source material was PBMCs. Here the CDR3 reads CAWRADRGRTEAFF. Here the CDR3 DNA reads TGTGCCTGGAGAGCGGACAGGGGCCGCACTGAAGCTTTCTTT.